This is a list of T cell receptor beta chains from one sample in a study of shared clonotypes between healthy human individuals. Data came from immunoSEQ multiplex PCR; TCRdb stores just in-frame clones and leaves some out. The repertoire holds a few million clones, with approximately 94% as singletons. The sample consisted of naive CD4+ T cells sorted from blood. The receptors originated from a young man in good health. The CDR3 runs from the conserved cysteine through the conserved F or W. The D gene is left open where the match is weak. Clone size appears in some rows only: once, few, many, or a class for an expanded clone.

d_call: -; j_call: TRBJ1-5; v_call: TRBV21-1; clone_size: -; cdr3_aa: CASSKNPGPRYQPQHF; cdr3_nt: TGTGCCAGCAGCAAAAATCCGGGACCGAGGTATCAGCCCCAGCATTTT
d_call: -; j_call: TRBJ2-7; v_call: TRBV7-2; clone_size: -; cdr3_aa: CASSPSRGPYEQYF; cdr3_nt: TGTGCCAGCAGCCCCTCTAGGGGTCCCTACGAGCAGTACTTC
d_call: -; j_call: TRBJ1-2; v_call: TRBV28; clone_size: -; cdr3_aa: CASSLPRTLDYGYTF; cdr3_nt: TGTGCCAGCAGTCTTCCTAGGACACTCGACTATGGCTACACCTTC
d_call: -; j_call: TRBJ1-2; v_call: TRBV10-3; clone_size: -; cdr3_aa: CAISSVTNYGYTF; cdr3_nt: TGTGCCATCAGTTCAGTTACTAACTATGGCTACACCTTC
d_call: TRBD2; j_call: TRBJ2-3; v_call: TRBV10-3; clone_size: -; cdr3_aa: CAIRGLAGVLGDTQYF; cdr3_nt: TGTGCCATCAGAGGACTAGCGGGAGTCCTTGGAGATACGCAGTATTTT
d_call: TRBD2; j_call: TRBJ2-2; v_call: TRBV7-2; clone_size: -; cdr3_aa: CASSFSSGGTGELFF; cdr3_nt: TGTGCCAGCAGCTTCTCTAGCGGGGGCACCGGGGAGCTGTTTTTT
d_call: TRBD2; j_call: TRBJ2-1; v_call: TRBV7-9; clone_size: once; cdr3_aa: CASSMTSGSYNEQFF; cdr3_nt: TGTGCCAGCAGCATGACTAGCGGGTCTTACAATGAGCAGTTCTTC
d_call: TRBD1; j_call: TRBJ2-3; v_call: TRBV30; clone_size: -; cdr3_aa: CAWGGQLTDTQYF; cdr3_nt: TGTGCCTGGGGGGGACAGCTCACAGATACGCAGTATTTT
d_call: TRBD2; j_call: TRBJ2-3; v_call: TRBV7-2; clone_size: -; cdr3_aa: CASSVGRGGLASRTQYF; cdr3_nt: TGTGCCAGCAGCGTGGGCCGGGGGGGACTAGCGAGTCGTACGCAGTATTTT
d_call: TRBD1; j_call: TRBJ1-2; v_call: TRBV15; clone_size: -; cdr3_aa: CATIQDRGLGYGYTF; cdr3_nt: TGTGCCACCATTCAAGACAGGGGGTTAGGCTATGGCTACACCTTC
d_call: -; j_call: TRBJ1-1; v_call: TRBV18; clone_size: -; cdr3_aa: CASSPQLDSRTEAFF; cdr3_nt: TGTGCCAGCTCACCACAGTTGGACAGTCGAACTGAAGCTTTCTTT
d_call: -; j_call: TRBJ1-6; v_call: TRBV6-5; clone_size: -; cdr3_aa: CASSYGQNNSPLHF; cdr3_nt: TGTGCCAGCAGTTACGGGCAGAATAATTCACCCCTCCACTTT
d_call: -; j_call: TRBJ1-3; v_call: TRBV7-2; clone_size: -; cdr3_aa: CASSLGGASGNTIYF; cdr3_nt: TGTGCCAGCAGCTTGGGAGGGGCTTCTGGAAACACCATATATTTT
d_call: -; j_call: TRBJ2-4; v_call: TRBV4-1; clone_size: once; cdr3_aa: CASSQEYGFSGTQKAKNIQYF; cdr3_nt: TGCGCCAGCAGCCAAGAATATGGGTTTTCCGGGACCCAGAAAGCCAAAAACATTCAGTACTTC
d_call: TRBD2; j_call: TRBJ2-1; v_call: TRBV5-1; clone_size: -; cdr3_aa: CASSFLAGVDEQFF; cdr3_nt: TGCGCCAGCAGCTTCCTAGCGGGAGTAGATGAGCAGTTCTTC
d_call: -; j_call: TRBJ2-5; v_call: TRBV30; clone_size: -; cdr3_aa: CAWSVLMRETQYF; cdr3_nt: TGTGCCTGGAGTGTACTCATGCGGGAGACCCAGTACTTC
d_call: TRBD2; j_call: TRBJ2-1; v_call: TRBV7-9; clone_size: -; cdr3_aa: CASKVAGNNEQFF; cdr3_nt: TGTGCCAGCAAGGTAGCGGGAAACAATGAGCAGTTCTTC
d_call: -; j_call: TRBJ2-3; v_call: TRBV10-3; clone_size: -; cdr3_aa: CAIATDTQYF; cdr3_nt: TGTGCCATTGCGACAGATACGCAGTATTTT
d_call: -; j_call: TRBJ1-2; v_call: TRBV6-6; clone_size: -; cdr3_aa: CASSYSLHPANYGYTF; cdr3_nt: TGTGCCAGCAGTTACTCGTTACACCCAGCTAACTATGGCTACACCTTC
d_call: -; j_call: TRBJ2-5; v_call: TRBV7-2; clone_size: -; cdr3_aa: CASSLALSQETQYF; cdr3_nt: TGTGCCAGCAGCTTAGCGCTCTCCCAAGAGACCCAGTACTTC
d_call: -; j_call: TRBJ1-1; v_call: TRBV7-8; clone_size: -; cdr3_aa: CASSPGQLNTEAFF; cdr3_nt: TGTGCCAGCAGCCCAGGACAGCTGAACACTGAAGCTTTCTTT
d_call: -; j_call: TRBJ2-7; v_call: TRBV28; clone_size: -; cdr3_aa: CASSSPETREQYF; cdr3_nt: TGTGCCAGCAGTTCCCCCGAAACTAGGGAGCAGTACTTC
d_call: -; j_call: TRBJ2-3; v_call: TRBV5-1; clone_size: -; cdr3_aa: CASSSDGATDTQYF; cdr3_nt: TGCGCCAGCAGCTCGGACGGAGCCACAGATACGCAGTATTTT
d_call: -; j_call: TRBJ2-5; v_call: TRBV20-1; clone_size: -; cdr3_aa: CSAAKETQYF; cdr3_nt: TGCAGTGCTGCCAAAGAGACCCAGTACTTC
d_call: TRBD2; j_call: TRBJ2-1; v_call: TRBV5-1; clone_size: -; cdr3_aa: CASSLTSGANNEQFF; cdr3_nt: TGCGCCAGCAGCCTAACTAGCGGGGCTAACAATGAGCAGTTCTTC
d_call: -; j_call: TRBJ2-7; v_call: TRBV14; clone_size: once; cdr3_aa: CASSQVFCGKWQYF; cdr3_nt: TGTGCCAGCAGCCAAGTCTTTTGCGGGAAGTGGCAGTACTTC